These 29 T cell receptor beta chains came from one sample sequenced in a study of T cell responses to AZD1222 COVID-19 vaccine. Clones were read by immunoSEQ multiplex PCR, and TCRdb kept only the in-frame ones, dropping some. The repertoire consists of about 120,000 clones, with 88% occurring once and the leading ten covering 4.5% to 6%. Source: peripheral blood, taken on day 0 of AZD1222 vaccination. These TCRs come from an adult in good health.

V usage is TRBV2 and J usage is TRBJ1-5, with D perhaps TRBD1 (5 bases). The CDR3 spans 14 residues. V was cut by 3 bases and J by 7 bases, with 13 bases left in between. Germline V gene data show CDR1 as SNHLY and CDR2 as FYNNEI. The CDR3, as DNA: TGTGCCAGCAGTGAGCGGCAGGGAGGACAGCCCCAGCATTTT. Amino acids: CASSERQGGQPQHF.

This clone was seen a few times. The DNA of the CDR3 is TGTGCCAGCAGGAAGAACACTGAAGCTTTCTTT. As protein: CASRKNTEAFF. This chain links TRBV27 with TRBJ1-1; D not resolved. The CDR3 consists of 11 residues. Trimming shortened V by 6 bases and J by 1 base, and 3 bases separated the two germline ends. From germline, CDR1 is MNHEY and CDR2 SMNVEV (reference sequence).

CDR3 in amino acids: CASSQGASGTDTQYF. CDR3 sequence (DNA): TGTGCCAGCAGTCAGGGGGCCTCTGGCACAGATACGCAGTATTTT. The V gene is TRBV7-9, the J gene TRBJ2-3; TRBD1 aligns across 8 bases. There are 15 residues in the CDR3. Trimming took 6 bases from V and 1 from J; bases not matched to a gene: 6. Germline CDR1 reads SEHNR; CDR2 reads FQNEAQ (reference sequence).

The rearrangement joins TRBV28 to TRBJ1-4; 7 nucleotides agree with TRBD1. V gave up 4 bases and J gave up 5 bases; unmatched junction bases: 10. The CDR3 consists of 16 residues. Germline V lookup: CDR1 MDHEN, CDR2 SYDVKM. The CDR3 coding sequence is TGTGCCAGCAGTTCACCCGAGGGACAGATAAATGAAAAACTGTTTTTT. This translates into CASSSPEGQINEKLFF.

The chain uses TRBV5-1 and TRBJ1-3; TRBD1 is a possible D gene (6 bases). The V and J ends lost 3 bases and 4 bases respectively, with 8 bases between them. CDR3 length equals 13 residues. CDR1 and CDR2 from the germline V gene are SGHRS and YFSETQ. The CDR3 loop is CASSSDRGNTIYF. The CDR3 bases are TGCGCCAGCAGCTCCGACAGGGGAAACACCATATATTTT.

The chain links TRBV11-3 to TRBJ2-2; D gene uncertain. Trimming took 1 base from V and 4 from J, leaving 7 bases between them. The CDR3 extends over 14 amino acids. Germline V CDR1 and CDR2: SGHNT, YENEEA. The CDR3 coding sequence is TGTGCCAGCAGCTTAGCGGCGACCACCGGGGAGCTGTTTTTT. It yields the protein CASSLAATTGELFF.

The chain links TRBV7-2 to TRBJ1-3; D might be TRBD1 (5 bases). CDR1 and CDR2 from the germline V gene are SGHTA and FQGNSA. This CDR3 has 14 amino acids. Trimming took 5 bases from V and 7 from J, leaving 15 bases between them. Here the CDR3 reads CASSGQWGGNTIYF. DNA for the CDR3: TGTGCCAGCAGCGGTCAATGGGGGGGGAACACCATATATTTT.

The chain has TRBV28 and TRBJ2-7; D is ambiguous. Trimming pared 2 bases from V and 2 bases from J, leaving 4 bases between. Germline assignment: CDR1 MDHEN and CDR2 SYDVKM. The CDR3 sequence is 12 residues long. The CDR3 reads CASSLAAYEQYF. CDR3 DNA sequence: TGTGCCAGCAGTTTAGCGGCCTACGAGCAGTACTTC.

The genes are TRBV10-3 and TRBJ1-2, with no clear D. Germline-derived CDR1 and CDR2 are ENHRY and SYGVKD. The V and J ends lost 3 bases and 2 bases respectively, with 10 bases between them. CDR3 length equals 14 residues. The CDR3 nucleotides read TGTGCCATCAGTGATCCAAACCTCAACTATGGCTACACCTTC. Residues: CAISDPNLNYGYTF.

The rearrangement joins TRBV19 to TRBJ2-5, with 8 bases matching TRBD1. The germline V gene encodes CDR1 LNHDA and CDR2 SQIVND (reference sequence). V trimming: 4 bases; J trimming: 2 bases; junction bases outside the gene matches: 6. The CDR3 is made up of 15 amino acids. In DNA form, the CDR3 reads TGTGCCAGTAGTAACCCCGGACAGGGACAAGAGACCCAGTACTTC. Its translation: CASSNPGQGQETQYF. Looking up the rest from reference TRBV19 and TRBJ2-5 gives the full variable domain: DGGITQSPKYLFRKEGQNVTLSCEQNLNHDAMYWYRQDPGQGLRLIYYSQIVNDFQKGDIAEGYSVSREKKESFPLTVTSAQKNPTAFYLCASSNPGQGQETQYFGPGTRLLVL.

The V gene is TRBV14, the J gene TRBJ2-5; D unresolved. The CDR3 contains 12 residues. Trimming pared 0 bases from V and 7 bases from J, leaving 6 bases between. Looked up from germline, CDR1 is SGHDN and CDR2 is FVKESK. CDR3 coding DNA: TGTGCCAGCAGCCAAGATTTTTGGACCCAGTACTTC. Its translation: CASSQDFWTQYF.

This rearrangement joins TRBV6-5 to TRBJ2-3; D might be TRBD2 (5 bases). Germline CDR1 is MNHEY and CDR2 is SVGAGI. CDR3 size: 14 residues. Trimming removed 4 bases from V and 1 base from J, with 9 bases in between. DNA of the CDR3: TGTGCCAGCAGTTTCAAAGCGGGCACAGATACGCAGTATTTT. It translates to CASSFKAGTDTQYF.

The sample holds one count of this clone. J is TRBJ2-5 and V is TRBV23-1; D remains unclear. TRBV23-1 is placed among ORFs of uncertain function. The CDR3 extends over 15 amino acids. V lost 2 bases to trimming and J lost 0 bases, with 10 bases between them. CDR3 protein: CASSQGRINQETQYF. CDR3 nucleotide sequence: TGCGCCAGCAGTCAAGGGCGAATAAACCAAGAGACCCAGTACTTC.

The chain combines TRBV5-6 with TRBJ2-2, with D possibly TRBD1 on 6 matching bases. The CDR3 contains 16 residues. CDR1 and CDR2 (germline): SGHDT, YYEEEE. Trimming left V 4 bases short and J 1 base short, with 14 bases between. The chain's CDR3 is CASSQGTPMNTGELFF. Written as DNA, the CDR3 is TGTGCCAGCAGCCAAGGGACACCTATGAACACCGGGGAGCTGTTTTTT.

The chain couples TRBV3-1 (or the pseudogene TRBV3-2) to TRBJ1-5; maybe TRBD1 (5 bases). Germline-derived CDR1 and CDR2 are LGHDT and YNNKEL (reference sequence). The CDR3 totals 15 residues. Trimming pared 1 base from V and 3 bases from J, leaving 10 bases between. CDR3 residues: CASSQAQGFNQPQHF. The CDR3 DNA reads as TGTGCCAGCAGCCAAGCCCAGGGCTTCAATCAGCCCCAGCATTTT.

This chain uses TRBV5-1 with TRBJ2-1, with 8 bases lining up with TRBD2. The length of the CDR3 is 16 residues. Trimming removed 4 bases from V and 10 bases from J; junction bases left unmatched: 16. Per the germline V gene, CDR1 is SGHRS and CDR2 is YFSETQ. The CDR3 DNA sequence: TGCGCCAGCAGCCAGCGGGGGCAGAGAGGGTCAGGGGAGCAGTTCTTC. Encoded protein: CASSQRGQRGSGEQFF.

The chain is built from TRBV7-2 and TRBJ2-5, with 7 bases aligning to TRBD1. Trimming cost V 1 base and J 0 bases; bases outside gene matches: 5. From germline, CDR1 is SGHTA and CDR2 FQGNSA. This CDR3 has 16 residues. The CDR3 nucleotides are TGTGCCAGCAGCTTAGGAGCAGGGGGTTACCAAGAGACCCAGTACTTC. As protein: CASSLGAGGYQETQYF.

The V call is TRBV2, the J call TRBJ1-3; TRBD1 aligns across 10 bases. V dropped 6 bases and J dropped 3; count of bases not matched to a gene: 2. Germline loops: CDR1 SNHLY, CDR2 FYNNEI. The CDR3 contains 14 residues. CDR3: CASRTGGVGNTIYF. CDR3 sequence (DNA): TGTGCCAGCAGGACAGGGGGCGTTGGAAACACCATATATTTT.

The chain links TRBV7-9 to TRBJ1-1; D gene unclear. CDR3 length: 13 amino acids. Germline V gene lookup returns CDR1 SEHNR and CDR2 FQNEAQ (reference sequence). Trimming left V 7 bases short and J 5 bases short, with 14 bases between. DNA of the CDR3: TGTGCCAGCATCCGCCAGGACGGAACTGAAGCTTTCTTT. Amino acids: CASIRQDGTEAFF.

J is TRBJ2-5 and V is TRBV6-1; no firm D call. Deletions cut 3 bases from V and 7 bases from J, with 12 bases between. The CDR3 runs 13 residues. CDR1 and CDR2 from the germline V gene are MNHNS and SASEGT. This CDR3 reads CASSDLSTGTQYF. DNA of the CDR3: TGTGCCAGCAGTGACCTCTCTACGGGGACCCAGTACTTC.

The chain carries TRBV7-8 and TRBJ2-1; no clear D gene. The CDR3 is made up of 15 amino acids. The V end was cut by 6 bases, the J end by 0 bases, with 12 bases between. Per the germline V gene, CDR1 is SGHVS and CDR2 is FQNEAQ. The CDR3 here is CASSNSYSSYNEQFF. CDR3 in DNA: TGTGCCAGCAGTAACTCGTACTCCTCCTACAATGAGCAGTTCTTC.

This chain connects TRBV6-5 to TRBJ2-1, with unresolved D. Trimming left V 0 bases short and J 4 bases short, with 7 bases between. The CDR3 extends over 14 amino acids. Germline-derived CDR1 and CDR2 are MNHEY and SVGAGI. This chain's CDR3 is CASSYSTEYNEQFF. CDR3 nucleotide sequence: TGTGCCAGCAGTTACTCTACAGAATACAATGAGCAGTTCTTC.

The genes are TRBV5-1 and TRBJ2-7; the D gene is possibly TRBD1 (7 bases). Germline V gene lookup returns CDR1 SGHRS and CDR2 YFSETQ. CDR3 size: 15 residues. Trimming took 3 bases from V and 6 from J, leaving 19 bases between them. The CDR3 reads CASSSGDMTGPEQYF. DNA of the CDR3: TGCGCCAGCAGCTCGGGGGACATGACAGGGCCCGAGCAGTACTTC. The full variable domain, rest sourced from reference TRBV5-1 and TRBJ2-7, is KAGVTQTPRYLIKTRGQQVTLSCSPISGHRSVSWYQQTPGQGLQFLFEYFSETQRNKGNFPGRFSGRQFSNSRSEMNVSTLELGDSALYLCASSSGDMTGPEQYFGPGTRLTVT.

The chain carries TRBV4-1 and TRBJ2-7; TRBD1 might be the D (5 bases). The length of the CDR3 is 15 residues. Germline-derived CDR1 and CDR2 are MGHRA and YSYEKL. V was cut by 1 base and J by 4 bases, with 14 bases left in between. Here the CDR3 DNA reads TGCGCCAGCAGCCAAGTTGTTAGGGGTTCGTACGAGCAGTACTTC. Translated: CASSQVVRGSYEQYF.

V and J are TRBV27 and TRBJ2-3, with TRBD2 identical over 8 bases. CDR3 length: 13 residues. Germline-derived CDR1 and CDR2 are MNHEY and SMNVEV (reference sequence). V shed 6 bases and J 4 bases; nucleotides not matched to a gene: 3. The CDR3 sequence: CASRRGGADTQYF. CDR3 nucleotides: TGTGCCAGCAGACGGGGGGGCGCAGATACGCAGTATTTT.

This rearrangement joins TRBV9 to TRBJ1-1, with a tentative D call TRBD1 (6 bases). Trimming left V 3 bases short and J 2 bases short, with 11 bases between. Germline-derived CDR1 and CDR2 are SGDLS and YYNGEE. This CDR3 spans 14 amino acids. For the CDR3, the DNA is TGTGCCAGCAGCGCCGTACAGGGAAACACTGAAGCTTTCTTT. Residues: CASSAVQGNTEAFF.

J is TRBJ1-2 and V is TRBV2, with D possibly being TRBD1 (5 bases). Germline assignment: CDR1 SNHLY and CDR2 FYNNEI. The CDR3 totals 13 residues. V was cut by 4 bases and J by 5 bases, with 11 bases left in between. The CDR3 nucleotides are TGTGCCAGCAGTGCCGATGGGGGTTATGGCTACACCTTC. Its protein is CASSADGGYGYTF.

CDR3 sequence (DNA): TGTGCCACCGAAAATTACAATGAGCAGTTCTTC. Amino acid sequence: CATENYNEQFF. The chain couples TRBV19 to TRBJ2-1; D ambiguous. The CDR3 covers 11 residues. Germline-derived CDR1 and CDR2 are LNHDA and SQIVND (reference sequence). The V and J ends lost 10 bases and 4 bases respectively, with 8 bases between them.

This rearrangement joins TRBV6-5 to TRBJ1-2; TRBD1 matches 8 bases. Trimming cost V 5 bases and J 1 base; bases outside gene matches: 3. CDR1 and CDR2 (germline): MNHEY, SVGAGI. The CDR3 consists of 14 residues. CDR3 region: CASSPGGLNYGYTF. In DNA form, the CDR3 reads TGTGCCAGCAGTCCAGGGGGCCTTAACTATGGCTACACCTTC.